Below, one T cell receptor (beta chain) is given with its context. Its antigen is unidentified. It may be a read error: a sequence one base away is much more abundant. The source of the sample is a study of molecular identifiers for immune sequencing clone quantification. Study findings and constraints: For effector cells, clones above 20 RNA copies held over 99% of molecules; for naive cells, under 1%. Jurkat TCR RNA from one cell was spiked into around 1 million naive cells, and it was reportedly detectable there.

Naive CD8 T cells, phenotype CD8+CD4-CCR7+CD45RA+, were sorted. TCRdb processed the PCR reads anew with MiXCR; each CDR3 protein has one entry. The sample has approximately 550,000 distinct CDR3 sequences; 20% to 25% are singletons. The CDR3 has 17 amino acids. Germline CDR1 MDHEN, CDR2 SYDVKM. V was pared by 5 bases and J by 6 bases, with 12 bases of the junction left unmatched. The TCR originated in a human donor in good health. Some libraries in this study had Jurkat cell RNA spiked in. The sample taken for sequencing was naive CD8+ T cells from blood, with Jurkat cell RNA spiked in. Noted subset: FACS-sorted CD8+CD4-CCR7+CD45RA+ naive T cells. The genes are TRBV28 and TRBJ2-3; TRBD2 matches at 12 bases. CDR3 protein: CASSMPTSGSSWDTQYF. In DNA form, the CDR3 reads TGTGCCAGCAGTATGCCGACTAGCGGGAGTTCGTGGGATACGCAGTATTTT.